Below are 17 T cell receptor beta chains sequenced from a single sample in a study of T cells after yellow fever vaccination. Using its own MiXCR run on the 5' RACE reads, TCRdb lists one record per CDR3 protein. The table records 450,000 to 650,000 distinct CDR3 sequences, about a fifth of them present only once. Source: PBMCs, taken about 21 days after the first yellow fever vaccination. The receptors originated from a young man who received the YFV17D yellow fever vaccine.

This clonotype was observed a handful of times. The rearrangement joins TRBV2 to TRBJ1-1, with D tentatively TRBD1 (6 bases). This CDR3 has 15 residues. V gave up 2 bases and J gave up 0 bases, with 10 bases separating them. Germline V gives CDR1 SNHLY, CDR2 FYNNEI. The CDR3 DNA is TGTGCCAGCAGTGAAAGGGGACACCTGAACACTGAAGCTTTCTTT. The encoded protein is CASSERGHLNTEAFF.

This rearrangement joins TRBV28 to TRBJ1-5, with D unclear. The CDR3 contains 12 residues. Germline loops: CDR1 MDHEN, CDR2 SYDVKM. The V end lost 6 bases, the J end lost 8 bases, and 11 bases lay between the germline ends. The CDR3 loop reads CASRQRLKPQHF. As DNA, the CDR3 is TGTGCCAGCAGACAAAGGCTAAAGCCCCAGCATTTT. The complete variable domain, with remaining parts taken from reference TRBV28 and TRBJ1-5, reads DVKVTQSSRYLVKRTGEKVFLECVQDMDHENMFWYRQDPGLGLRLIYFSYDVKMKEKGDIPEGYSVSREKKERFSLILESASTNQTSMYLCASRQRLKPQHFGDGTRLSIL.

There are many counts of this clonotype. The chain links TRBV4-3 to TRBJ2-7, with 9 bases aligning to TRBD1. Germline loops: CDR1 LGHNA, CDR2 YSLEER. The length of the CDR3 is 14 residues. With 4 bases clipped from V and 4 bases from J, the junction kept 5 bases outside the gene matches. CDR3 bases: TGCGCCAGCAGCCGAGACAGGGGGGCATACGAGCAGTACTTC. It translates to CASSRDRGAYEQYF.

The V call is TRBV6-2 or TRBV6-3, the J call TRBJ2-2; weak D call: TRBD2 (6 bases). The CDR3 sequence is 18 residues long. Trimming took 6 bases from V and 5 from J, leaving 25 bases between them. Per germline, CDR1 MNHEY and CDR2 SVGEGT. CDR3 protein: CASSTPERRGVSTGELFF. DNA for the CDR3: TGTGCCAGCAGCACCCCCGAACGGAGGGGAGTGAGTACCGGGGAGCTGTTTTTT.

The rearrangement joins TRBV27 to TRBJ2-1, with TRBD2 identical over 7 bases. V dropped 7 bases and J dropped 3; count of bases not matched to a gene: 9. The CDR3 covers 15 residues. CDR1 and CDR2 (germline): MNHEY, SMNVEV (reference sequence). The CDR3 DNA reads TGTGCCAGCACCCCGCGCTGGGGGGGCTACAATGAGCAGTTCTTC. As protein: CASTPRWGGYNEQFF.

The genes are TRBV20-1 and TRBJ2-1, with TRBD2 identical over 11 bases. The length of the CDR3 is 16 residues. The V gene's germline CDR1 is DFQATT and CDR2 SNEGSKA (reference sequence). J was trimmed by 10 bases and V by 5 bases; bases with no gene match: 16. This CDR3 is CSARGGVAGGPREQFF. DNA of the CDR3: TGCAGTGCTCGAGGTGGGGTAGCGGGGGGGCCTAGGGAGCAGTTCTTC.

At least ten counts were recorded for this clonotype. This chain connects TRBV7-8 to TRBJ2-7; weak D call: TRBD2 (7 bases). The CDR3 covers 17 residues. V was pared by 7 bases and J by 7 bases, with 29 bases between. The germline gives CDR1 SGHVS, CDR2 FQNEAQ. This CDR3 is CASTERGAGASTWEQYF. The CDR3 DNA follows: TGTGCCAGCACCGAGAGGGGGGCGGGGGCGTCGACCTGGGAGCAGTACTTC.

The V and J genes are TRBV5-1 and TRBJ1-2, with D maybe TRBD1 (5 bases). V lost 0 bases and J lost 7, with 16 bases in between. This CDR3 spans 15 amino acids. CDR1 is SGHRS, CDR2 YFSETQ, per germline. The CDR3 protein is CASSLDSGARSGYTF. Here the CDR3 DNA reads TGCGCCAGCAGCTTGGATTCCGGGGCCCGGAGTGGCTACACCTTC. Complete variable domain (other parts from reference TRBV5-1 and TRBJ1-2): KAGVTQTPRYLIKTRGQQVTLSCSPISGHRSVSWYQQTPGQGLQFLFEYFSETQRNKGNFPGRFSGRQFSNSRSEMNVSTLELGDSALYLCASSLDSGARSGYTFGSGTRLTVV.

This clonotype was seen only a few times. The V and J genes are TRBV6-1 and TRBJ2-5; maybe TRBD1 (6 bases). Between the trimmed V and J ends, which lost 7 bases and 4 bases, there was a span of 22 bases. Germline-derived CDR1 and CDR2 are MNHNS and SASEGT. This CDR3 has 16 amino acids. CDR3 DNA sequence: TGTGCCAGCACCCGAGGGGGACCGACGTCCCCAGAGACCCAGTACTTC. Translated, it gives CASTRGGPTSPETQYF.

The V and J genes are TRBV2 and TRBJ1-1; TRBD1 is a possible D gene (6 bases). The V end was cut by 3 bases, the J end by 5 bases, with 10 bases between. This CDR3 region has 13 residues. The germline V gene has CDR1 SNHLY and CDR2 FYNNEI. The CDR3 protein is CASSEGAGTEAFF. The CDR3 DNA is TGTGCCAGCAGTGAGGGGGCAGGGACTGAAGCTTTCTTT. Combining the CDR3 with reference TRBV2 and TRBJ1-1 gives the whole variable domain EPEVTQTPSHQVTQMGQEVILRCVPISNHLYFYWYRQILGQKVEFLVSFYNNEISEKSEIFDDQFSVERPDGSNFTLKIRSTKLEDSAMYFCASSEGAGTEAFFGQGTRLTVV.

This clonotype was counted many times. The chain recombines TRBV10-2 with TRBJ2-7, with 9 bases identical to TRBD2. V trimming: 9 bases; J trimming: 0 bases; junction bases outside the gene matches: 3. CDR1 and CDR2 (germline): WSHSY, SAAADI. The CDR3 runs 13 residues. In DNA, the CDR3 is TGCGCCAGTCAGACTAGCGGCTCCTACGAGCAGTACTTC. Its translation: CASQTSGSYEQYF.

The chain recombines TRBV15 with TRBJ1-6; 10 nucleotides align to TRBD1. The CDR3 extends over 15 amino acids. V was pared by 1 base and J by 8 bases, with 2 bases of the junction left unmatched. Germline CDR1 and CDR2: LNHNV and YYDKDF (reference sequence). The CDR3, as DNA: TGTGCCACCAGCAGAGCAGGGACAGGGGATTCACCCCTCCACTTT. Protein sequence: CATSRAGTGDSPLHF. Full variable domain (outside the CDR3, taken from reference TRBV15 and TRBJ1-6): DAMVIQNPRYQVTQFGKPVTLSCSQTLNHNVMYWYQQKSSQAPKLLFHYYDKDFNNEADTPDNFQSRRPNTSFCFLDIRSPGLGDTAMYLCATSRAGTGDSPLHFGNGTRLTVT.

This clonotype was recorded many times. The chain combines TRBV5-1 with TRBJ2-3; D possibly corresponds to TRBD2 (6 bases). Looked up from germline, CDR1 is SGHRS and CDR2 is YFSETQ. This CDR3 has 14 amino acids. Trimming took off 0 bases at V and 3 bases at J, with 8 bases between the two ends. The CDR3 region has the DNA TGCGCCAGCAGCTTGGGGCTAGCGACAGATACGCAGTATTTT. As protein: CASSLGLATDTQYF.

This clonotype came up a few times. The J gene is TRBJ1-1, the V gene TRBV12-3 or TRBV12-4; D not resolved. The V end lost 3 bases, the J end lost 5 bases, and 13 bases lay between the germline ends. This CDR3 spans 14 amino acids. Written as DNA, the CDR3 is TGTGCCAGCAGTTTCGTTCGGGGTATGACTGAAGCTTTCTTT. Amino acids: CASSFVRGMTEAFF.

This chain uses TRBV6-1 with TRBJ2-7; 7 positions match TRBD1. CDR3 length: 15 amino acids. The trim removed 6 bases at V and 2 bases at J, leaving 10 bases unmatched. CDR1 MNHNS and CDR2 SASEGT come from the germline V gene. CDR3 sequence reads: CASSLGQTNPYEQYF. In nucleotides, the CDR3 is TGTGCCAGCAGCCTGGGACAGACTAACCCCTACGAGCAGTACTTC.

This chain joins TRBV7-2 and TRBJ2-7, with TRBD1 matching over 9 bases. Trimming at V came to 2 bases and at J to 7 bases, leaving 6 bases not matched to a gene. The germline V gene has CDR1 SGHTA and CDR2 FQGNSA. The CDR3 consists of 14 residues. CDR3 region: CASSLIQGAGEQYV. CDR3 in DNA: TGTGCCAGCAGCTTAATACAGGGGGCGGGTGAGCAGTACGTC.

This clonotype was found a few times. CDR3 loop: CASSYFPTGDTEAFF. The CDR3 DNA sequence: TGTGCCAGCAGTTATTTTCCGACAGGGGACACTGAAGCTTTCTTT. The chain joins TRBV6-5 to TRBJ1-1; the match to TRBD1 covers 8 bases. Trimming cost V 3 bases and J 3 bases; bases outside gene matches: 6. The CDR3 sequence is 15 residues long. Germline lookup yields CDR1 MNHEY and CDR2 SVGAGI.